A selection of T cell receptor beta chains follows, all from one sample in a study of low-dose radiotherapy and immunotherapy resistance in tumors. MiXCR, applied by TCRdb to the reads, yields one record per CDR3 protein. The data hold around 57,000 distinct CDR3 sequences, with around 34% observed a single time. The source was PBMCs, collected after low-dose radiotherapy plus immunotherapy. These receptors originate from a male donor with rectosigmoid adenocarcinoma. CDR3s include the opening cysteine and the closing phenylalanine or tryptophan. Expanded clones are given a class, and other clones once, few, many or no size at all.

TRBV7-9	few	TRBJ1-2	CASSFEGSGYTF
TRBV28	NA	TRBJ2-3	CASSPGLARDTQYF
TRBV6-2/TRBV6-3	many	TRBJ1-4	CASSRGGVTTNEKLFF
TRBV5-1	NA	TRBJ2-7	CASSLETTQGEQYF
TRBV6-1	few	TRBJ1-5	CASSEGEGQPQHF
TRBV5-6	NA	TRBJ2-1	CASSIPASGRDNEQFF
TRBV28	NA	TRBJ2-7	CASRGARGSYEQYF
TRBV18	NA	TRBJ2-7	CASTFNPDYEQYF
TRBV11-2	NA	TRBJ2-7	CASSPPFSPAYEQYF
TRBV6-8	NA	TRBJ2-3	CASSYGQGSADTQYF
TRBV27	many	TRBJ2-7	CASSADRGPYEQYF
TRBV11-2	many	TRBJ2-2	CASRGTAQVTGELFF
TRBV5-1	many	TRBJ2-3	CASSEDSTDTQYF
TRBV6-4	medium-sized	TRBJ2-1	CASSDEVHNEQFF
TRBV5-1	many	TRBJ1-1	CASSSNRDTEAFF